This is a list of T cell receptor beta chains from one sample in a study of blood T cells in healthy people across ages. In TCRdb, the 5' RACE reads were re-called with MiXCR into one record per CDR3 protein. The sample has roughly 2 million distinct CDR3 sequences; less than 50% are singletons. The sequencing input was blood. These receptors all stem from a woman between 40 and 55 years old in good health. The CDR3 runs from the conserved cysteine through the conserved F or W. A D gene is named only where the DNA matches it firmly. Rows give clone size only sometimes, using once, few, many, or a class for an expanded clone.

clone_size: NA
j_call: TRBJ2-1
v_call: TRBV7-9
d_call: NA
cdr3_nt: TGTGCCAGCAGCTTATCTGTCGAAGGGTACAATGAGCAGTTCTTC
cdr3_aa: CASSLSVEGYNEQFF

clone_size: NA
j_call: TRBJ1-4
v_call: TRBV5-1
d_call: NA
cdr3_nt: TGCGCCAGCAGCACACAGGGTAGTGGTGAAAAACTGTTTTTT
cdr3_aa: CASSTQGSGEKLFF

clone_size: NA
j_call: TRBJ2-1
v_call: TRBV10-3
d_call: TRBD1
cdr3_nt: TGTGCCATCAGTGACCGGGACAGGGATTCAAGTGAGCAGTTCTTC
cdr3_aa: CAISDRDRDSSEQFF

clone_size: NA
j_call: TRBJ2-3
v_call: TRBV9
d_call: TRBD2
cdr3_nt: TGTGCCAGCAGCGCCTCAGGCGGGGGGGCCCCAGATACGCAGTATTTT
cdr3_aa: CASSASGGGAPDTQYF

clone_size: NA
j_call: TRBJ2-1
v_call: TRBV4-3
d_call: NA
cdr3_nt: TGCGCCAGCAGCCACGATCCGACAGAATTCTCCTACAATGAGCAGTTCTTC
cdr3_aa: CASSHDPTEFSYNEQFF

clone_size: NA
j_call: TRBJ1-1
v_call: TRBV3-1
d_call: NA
cdr3_nt: TGTGCCAGCAGCCAATCCCTGGGGGATGGGACGGCTTTCTTT
cdr3_aa: CASSQSLGDGTAFF

clone_size: few
j_call: TRBJ1-2
v_call: TRBV12-3/TRBV12-4
d_call: TRBD1
cdr3_nt: TGTGCCAGCAGTAACTCCGGACAGGGCCTGTTCCTCTCTAACTATGGCTACACCTTC
cdr3_aa: CASSNSGQGLFLSNYGYTF

clone_size: few
j_call: TRBJ1-2
v_call: TRBV6-2/TRBV6-3
d_call: TRBD1
cdr3_nt: TGTGCCAGCCAGGGGGGAGCCTATGGCTACACCTTC
cdr3_aa: CASQGGAYGYTF

clone_size: many
j_call: TRBJ2-5
v_call: TRBV7-2
d_call: TRBD2
cdr3_nt: TGTGCCAGCAGCTTAGCGGGGGGAGGGGAGACCCAGTACTTC
cdr3_aa: CASSLAGGGETQYF

clone_size: few
j_call: TRBJ2-3
v_call: TRBV7-2
d_call: TRBD2
cdr3_nt: TGTGCCAGCAGCTTGCTAAGCGGGGGTTGCACAGATACGCAGTATTTT
cdr3_aa: CASSLLSGGCTDTQYF

clone_size: few
j_call: TRBJ2-5
v_call: TRBV12-3/TRBV12-4
d_call: NA
cdr3_nt: TGTGCCAGCAGTTCAAAGGGGCCGGGGACCCAGTACTTC
cdr3_aa: CASSSKGPGTQYF

clone_size: once
j_call: TRBJ2-5
v_call: TRBV28
d_call: NA
cdr3_nt: TGTGCCAGCAGTTTGAGGGTAGGGAAGACCCAGTACTTC
cdr3_aa: CASSLRVGKTQYF

clone_size: NA
j_call: TRBJ2-5
v_call: TRBV27
d_call: TRBD1
cdr3_nt: TGTGCCAGCCGCCGGGACAGGAGTTCGTCCCAGTACTTC
cdr3_aa: CASRRDRSSSQYF

clone_size: NA
j_call: TRBJ2-5
v_call: TRBV11-2
d_call: NA
cdr3_nt: TGTGCCAGCAGCTTAGGGCTAGCTGGTCCATCGGAGACCCAGTACTTC
cdr3_aa: CASSLGLAGPSETQYF

clone_size: NA
j_call: TRBJ2-5
v_call: TRBV6-2/TRBV6-3
d_call: NA
cdr3_nt: TGTGCCAGCAGGATCCGGGACTCGAAAGAGACCCAGTACTTC
cdr3_aa: CASRIRDSKETQYF

clone_size: NA
j_call: TRBJ1-5
v_call: TRBV20-1
d_call: NA
cdr3_nt: TGCAGTGCTAGACTGGATCAAACAGGGCCCTTAAGGGATCGGCCCCAGCATTTT
cdr3_aa: CSARLDQTGPLRDRPQHF

clone_size: NA
j_call: TRBJ2-1
v_call: TRBV9
d_call: TRBD2
cdr3_nt: TGTGCCAGCATAGCGGGGATTGAGCAGTTCTTC
cdr3_aa: CASIAGIEQFF

clone_size: few
j_call: TRBJ2-5
v_call: TRBV10-1
d_call: TRBD2
cdr3_nt: TGCGCCAGCAGTGGGGGAGGGTCGGAAGAGACCCAGTACTTC
cdr3_aa: CASSGGGSEETQYF

clone_size: once
j_call: TRBJ2-1
v_call: TRBV7-3
d_call: TRBD2
cdr3_nt: TGTGCCAGCAGCTTAAAGTCCCCCGTAGCGGGGGACTACAATGAGCAGTTCTTC
cdr3_aa: CASSLKSPVAGDYNEQFF

clone_size: NA
j_call: TRBJ1-1
v_call: TRBV24-1
d_call: TRBD1
cdr3_nt: TGTGCCACCAGTAATCAGGGGGCTGAAGCTTTCTTT
cdr3_aa: CATSNQGAEAFF

clone_size: NA
j_call: TRBJ2-3
v_call: TRBV9
d_call: NA
cdr3_nt: TGTGCCAGCACCAGGGGGGACAGCACAGATACGCGGTATTTT
cdr3_aa: CASTRGDSTDTRYF

clone_size: NA
j_call: TRBJ2-2
v_call: TRBV20-1
d_call: TRBD2
cdr3_nt: TGCAGTGCTAGATCCTCCGGAGGTGTGAGCGGGGTATACACCGGGGAGCTGTTTTTT
cdr3_aa: CSARSSGGVSGVYTGELFF

clone_size: few
j_call: TRBJ2-5
v_call: TRBV7-2
d_call: NA
cdr3_nt: TGTGCCAGCAGCCTCGATTGGCAGACCCAGTACTTC
cdr3_aa: CASSLDWQTQYF